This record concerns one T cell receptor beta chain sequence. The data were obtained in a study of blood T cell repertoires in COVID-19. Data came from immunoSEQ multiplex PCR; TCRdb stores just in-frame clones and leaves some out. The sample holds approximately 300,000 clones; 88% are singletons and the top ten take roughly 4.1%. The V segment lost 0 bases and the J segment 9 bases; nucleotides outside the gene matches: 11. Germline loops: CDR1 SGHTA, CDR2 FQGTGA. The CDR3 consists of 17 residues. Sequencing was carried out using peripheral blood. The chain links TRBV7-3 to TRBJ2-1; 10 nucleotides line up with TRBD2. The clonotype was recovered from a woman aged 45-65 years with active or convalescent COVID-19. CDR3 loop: CASSLTGLAIKPSEQFF. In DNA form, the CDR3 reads TGTGCCAGCAGCTTAACGGGACTAGCGATCAAACCCAGTGAGCAGTTCTTC.